These 23 T cell receptor beta chains were all obtained from the same sample, sequenced in a study of blood T cell repertoires in COVID-19. Here immunoSEQ multiplex PCR was the method, and the copy in TCRdb shows in-frame clones only, minus some. Here the sample spans 85,000 to 120,000 clones, roughly 86% being singletons. Sequencing was performed on peripheral blood. The receptors come from a man aged 45-60 years with active or convalescent COVID-19.

The genes are TRBV24-1 and TRBJ2-7, with 9 bases that match TRBD1. Trimming at V came to 4 bases and at J to 7 bases, leaving 4 bases not matched to a gene. Germline-derived CDR1 and CDR2 are KGHDR and SFDVKD. This CDR3 is built from 13 residues. The CDR3 nucleotides read TGTGCCACCAGTGACCAGGACAGGGGTGAGCAGTACGTC. Translation: CATSDQDRGEQYV.

The rearrangement uses TRBV7-9 and TRBJ1-5; D is possibly TRBD1 (6 bases). Germline assignment: CDR1 SEHNR and CDR2 FQNEAQ (reference sequence). The CDR3 runs 15 residues. V was shortened by 4 bases and J by 3 bases, with 13 bases between the two germline ends. This CDR3 reads CASSSEGGDNQPQHF. The DNA of the CDR3 is TGTGCCAGCAGCTCTGAAGGGGGAGACAATCAGCCCCAGCATTTT.

This clone was counted a single time. This rearrangement joins TRBV11-2 to TRBJ2-1; 16 bases map to TRBD2. Per the germline V gene, CDR1 is SGHAT and CDR2 is FQNNGV. This CDR3 is built from 16 residues. The J segment lost 8 bases and the V segment lost 5 bases, leaving 6 bases of the junction unmatched. The CDR3 region is CASSLGLAGGLDEQFF. The CDR3, as DNA: TGTGCCAGCAGCCTGGGACTAGCGGGGGGGCTCGATGAGCAGTTCTTC. Using reference TRBV11-2 and TRBJ2-1 for the parts outside the CDR3, the full variable domain is EAGVAQSPRYKIIEKRQSVAFWCNPISGHATLYWYQQILGQGPKLLIQFQNNGVVDDSQLPKDRFSAERLKGVDSTLKIQPAKLEDSAVYLCASSLGLAGGLDEQFFGPGTRLTVL.

This clone was recorded only once. This rearrangement joins TRBV7-9 to TRBJ1-1; the D gene is possibly TRBD1 (5 bases). The germline gives CDR1 SEHNR, CDR2 FQNEAQ (reference sequence). Trimming shortened V by 4 bases and J by 1 base, and 13 bases separated the two germline ends. The CDR3 sequence is 15 residues long. The chain's CDR3 is CASSSGGVKNTEAFF. In DNA, the CDR3 is TGTGCCAGCAGCTCCGGAGGGGTGAAGAACACTGAAGCTTTCTTT.

This chain uses TRBV19 with TRBJ1-2; D not resolved. The germline gives CDR1 LNHDA, CDR2 SQIVND (reference sequence). The V end lost 0 bases, the J end lost 6 bases, and 14 bases lay between the germline ends. There are 15 residues in the CDR3. CDR3 sequence (DNA): TGTGCCAGTAGTATAGATTTGTGGGAAGCGGATGGCTACACCTTC. Translation gives CASSIDLWEADGYTF.

CDR3 sequence reads: CAWSVHGQSAFF. CDR3 sequence (DNA): TGTGCCTGGAGTGTACATGGTCAATCGGCTTTCTTT. V gene TRBV30 combines with J gene TRBJ1-1; no definite D call. This CDR3 has 12 residues. Trimming took 0 bases from V and 11 from J, leaving 13 bases between them. Germline values: CDR1 GTSNPN, CDR2 SVGIG (reference sequence).

This chain links TRBV18 with TRBJ2-1, with D possibly being TRBD2 (6 bases). Trimming removed 1 base at V and 5 bases at J, with 6 bases between. The CDR3 totals 13 residues. Germline values: CDR1 KGHSH, CDR2 LQKENI. The CDR3 is CASSPRGDNEQFF. Written as DNA, the CDR3 is TGTGCCAGCTCACCACGGGGGGACAATGAGCAGTTCTTC.

This sequence joins TRBV7-2 and TRBJ2-2, with D possibly being TRBD2 (6 bases). Germline V gene data show CDR1 as SGHTA and CDR2 as FQGNSA. The CDR3 covers 16 residues. Deletions cut 2 bases from V and 2 bases from J, with 12 bases between. CDR3 coding DNA: TGTGCCAGCAGCTTACAGGGACTCGAAAACACCGGGGAGCTGTTTTTT. Translation gives CASSLQGLENTGELFF.

The chain is built from TRBV6-5 and TRBJ2-7, with a tentative D call TRBD1 (5 bases). The CDR3 loop spans 12 amino acids. V was pared by 10 bases and J by 2 bases, with 12 bases between. Germline-derived CDR1 and CDR2 are MNHEY and SVGAGI. The CDR3 coding sequence is TGTGCCACCGCCGGACATACCTACGAGCAGTACTTC. Residues: CATAGHTYEQYF.

The chain is built from TRBV11-2 and TRBJ2-5; D perhaps matches TRBD1 (6 bases). The V gene lost 0 bases and the J gene lost 5 bases, with 19 bases spanning the gap. CDR3 length: 17 residues. Per germline, CDR1 SGHAT and CDR2 FQNNGV. The CDR3 protein is CASSLDLYRAEGETQYF. As DNA, the CDR3 is TGTGCCAGCAGCTTAGATCTCTACAGGGCCGAAGGGGAGACCCAGTACTTC. The entire variable domain, with the rest obtained from reference TRBV11-2 and TRBJ2-5, is as follows: EAGVAQSPRYKIIEKRQSVAFWCNPISGHATLYWYQQILGQGPKLLIQFQNNGVVDDSQLPKDRFSAERLKGVDSTLKIQPAKLEDSAVYLCASSLDLYRAEGETQYFGPGTRLLVL.

The genes are TRBV6-5 and TRBJ2-5; 9 bases line up with TRBD1. Germline loops: CDR1 MNHEY, CDR2 SVGAGI. This CDR3 is built from 15 residues. V dropped 4 bases and J dropped 6; count of bases not matched to a gene: 9. The CDR3 DNA follows: TGTGCCAGCAGTTCCCTGACAGGGGGTACGAAGACCCAGTACTTC. Translation: CASSSLTGGTKTQYF.

J is TRBJ2-6 and V is TRBV6-5; D might be TRBD2 (5 bases). CDR3 length: 16 amino acids. Between the trimmed V and J ends, which lost 0 bases and 2 bases, there was a span of 8 bases. The germline gives CDR1 MNHEY, CDR2 SVGAGI. As DNA, the CDR3 is TGTGCCAGCAGTTACTCTATCGGGGCTGGGGCCAACGTCCTGACTTTC. Its translation is CASSYSIGAGANVLTF.

This sequence joins TRBV11-2 and TRBJ2-5, with TRBD2 matching over 14 bases. The germline gives CDR1 SGHAT, CDR2 FQNNGV. The CDR3 has 19 amino acids. Unmatched junction bases numbered 15, after V lost 5 bases and J lost 4 bases. The CDR3: CASSPGIWTSGGTSETQYF. The CDR3, as DNA: TGTGCCAGCAGCCCGGGGATATGGACTAGCGGGGGGACTTCAGAGACCCAGTACTTC. Looking up the rest from reference TRBV11-2 and TRBJ2-5 gives the full variable domain: EAGVAQSPRYKIIEKRQSVAFWCNPISGHATLYWYQQILGQGPKLLIQFQNNGVVDDSQLPKDRFSAERLKGVDSTLKIQPAKLEDSAVYLCASSPGIWTSGGTSETQYFGPGTRLLVL.

This clone was picked up one time. This chain joins TRBV28 and TRBJ1-4; D unresolved. Germline values: CDR1 MDHEN, CDR2 SYDVKM. There are 13 residues in the CDR3. Trimming took off 6 bases at V and 6 bases at J, with 11 bases between the two ends. The CDR3 DNA reads TGTGCCAGCAGACCGCGGGCCTATGAAAAACTGTTTTTT. It translates to CASRPRAYEKLFF.

V usage is TRBV5-5 and J usage is TRBJ2-1, with a tentative D call TRBD1 (5 bases). The CDR3 sequence is 14 residues long. V was cut by 4 bases and J by 12 bases, with 20 bases left in between. Germline assignment: CDR1 SGHKS and CDR2 YYEKEE (reference sequence). The CDR3 here is CASSRSPGSTGQFF. The CDR3 bases are TGTGCCAGCAGCAGATCACCCGGGTCCACAGGGCAGTTCTTC. Drawing the rest from reference TRBV5-5 and TRBJ2-1, the complete variable domain is DAGVTQSPTHLIKTRGQQVTLRCSPISGHKSVSWYQQVLGQGPQFIFQYYEKEERGRGNFPDRFSARQFPNYSSELNVNALLLGDSALYLCASSRSPGSTGQFFGPGTRLTVL.

This chain joins TRBV7-9 and TRBJ2-1, with D perhaps matching TRBD1 (6 bases). Trimming cost V 1 base and J 6 bases, with 22 bases left between them. The germline gives CDR1 SEHNR, CDR2 FQNEAQ (reference sequence). The CDR3 covers 18 residues. CDR3 amino acids: CASSLGSGTPRGLNEQFF. The CDR3 DNA follows: TGTGCCAGCAGCTTAGGTTCGGGGACACCCAGAGGGCTCAATGAGCAGTTCTTC.

This chain links TRBV7-6 with TRBJ2-5; 15 nucleotides line up with TRBD2. Germline trimming cut 4 bases from V and 2 bases from J; bases unmatched to any gene: 2. Germline V gene data show CDR1 as SGHVS and CDR2 as FNYEAQ. The CDR3 extends over 16 amino acids. This CDR3 is CASSSGLAGGQETQYF. As DNA, the CDR3 is TGTGCCAGCAGCTCCGGACTAGCGGGGGGGCAAGAGACCCAGTACTTC.

The chain has TRBV9 and TRBJ2-5; 12 nucleotides agree with TRBD2. This CDR3 is 15 amino acids long. The V gene end was trimmed by 3 bases and the J gene end by 4 bases; junction bases not matched to a gene: 4. Germline CDR1 and CDR2: SGDLS and YYNGEE. The DNA of the CDR3 is TGTGCCAGCAGCGCCGCTAGCGGGGGGGGAGAGACCCAGTACTTC. Translating it yields CASSAASGGGETQYF.

In nucleotides, the CDR3 is TGCAGCGCCCAACTAGCGTCCCCTGAGCAGTTCTTC. Protein: CSAQLASPEQFF. The V and J genes are TRBV29-1 and TRBJ2-1; 7 bases are shared with TRBD2. The V segment lost 7 bases and the J segment 9 bases; nucleotides outside the gene matches: 9. Per germline, CDR1 SQVTM and CDR2 ANQGSEA. The CDR3 loop spans 12 amino acids.

The J gene is TRBJ1-4, the V gene TRBV10-2, with D uncertain. Germline V gene data show CDR1 as WSHSY and CDR2 as SAAADI. CDR3 length: 12 residues. Trimming left V 2 bases short and J 7 bases short, with 5 bases between. This chain's CDR3 is CASSEESEKLFF. The CDR3 coding sequence is TGCGCCAGCAGTGAGGAGAGTGAAAAACTGTTTTTT.

The chain employs TRBV18 and TRBJ1-1; 10 bases match TRBD1. Trimming cost V 4 bases and J 1 base; bases outside gene matches: 6. The CDR3 covers 16 residues. The germline V gene has CDR1 KGHSH and CDR2 LQKENI. CDR3 sequence (DNA): TGTGCCAGCTCACGTCCGGGACAGGGGAAGAACACTGAAGCTTTCTTT. Translation gives CASSRPGQGKNTEAFF.

This chain uses TRBV19 with TRBJ1-5; no definite D call. V was cut by 6 bases and J by 0 bases, with 9 bases left in between. CDR3 length: 14 residues. The V gene's germline CDR1 is LNHDA and CDR2 SQIVND (reference sequence). The CDR3 nucleotides read TGTGCCAGTAGCCCCCCAATTAGCAATCAGCCCCAGCATTTT. This codes for CASSPPISNQPQHF.

This clone was picked up a small number of times. This chain connects TRBV18 to TRBJ1-1; tentatively, D is TRBD1 (5 bases). The CDR3 is made up of 16 amino acids. Germline V gives CDR1 KGHSH, CDR2 LQKENI. V lost 2 bases and J 1 base, leaving 14 bases between the germline ends. CDR3 amino acids: CASSPVAGRGNTEAFF. The DNA for the CDR3 is TGTGCCAGCTCACCAGTGGCAGGGCGGGGGAACACTGAAGCTTTCTTT. Full variable domain (rest looked up from reference TRBV18 and TRBJ1-1): NAGVMQNPRHLVRRRGQEARLRCSPMKGHSHVYWYRQLPEEGLKFMVYLQKENIIDESGMPKERFSAEFPKEGPSILRIQQVVRGDSAAYFCASSPVAGRGNTEAFFGQGTRLTVV.